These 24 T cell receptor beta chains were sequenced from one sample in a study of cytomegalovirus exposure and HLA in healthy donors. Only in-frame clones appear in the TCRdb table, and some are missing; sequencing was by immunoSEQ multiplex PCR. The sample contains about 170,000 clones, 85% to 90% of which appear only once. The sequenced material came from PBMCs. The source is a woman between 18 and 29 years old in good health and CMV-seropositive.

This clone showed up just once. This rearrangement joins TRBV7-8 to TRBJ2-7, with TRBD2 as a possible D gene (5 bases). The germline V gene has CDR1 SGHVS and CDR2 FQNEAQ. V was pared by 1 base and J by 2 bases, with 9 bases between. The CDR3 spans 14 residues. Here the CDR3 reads CASSLVTGTYEQYF. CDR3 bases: TGTGCCAGCAGCTTAGTGACGGGAACCTACGAGCAGTACTTC.

The CDR3 DNA reads TGTGCCAGCAGTCTACGTAGCGGGAGCTTCTCCTACAATGAGCAGTTCTTC. Protein: CASSLRSGSFSYNEQFF. The gene calls are TRBV2 and TRBJ2-1, with TRBD2 matching 9 bases. V dropped 5 bases and J dropped 0; count of bases not matched to a gene: 8. Germline V gene sequence: CDR1 SNHLY, CDR2 FYNNEI. The CDR3 is 17 residues long.

CDR3 residues: CAISGQGLFTEAFF. The CDR3 coding sequence is TGTGCCATCAGTGGCCAGGGCCTCTTCACTGAAGCTTTCTTT. The gene calls are TRBV10-3 and TRBJ1-1, with D perhaps TRBD1 (5 bases). This CDR3 contains 14 residues. V shed 4 bases and J shed 4 bases, with 13 bases lying between them. Germline V gene sequence: CDR1 ENHRY, CDR2 SYGVKD.

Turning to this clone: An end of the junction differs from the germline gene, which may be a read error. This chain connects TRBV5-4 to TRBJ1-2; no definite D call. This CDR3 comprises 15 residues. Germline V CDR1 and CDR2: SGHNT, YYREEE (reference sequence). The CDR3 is CASSLERAKHQGYTF. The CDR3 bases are TGTGCCAGCAGTTTGGAAAGAGCGAAACACCAAGGCTACACCTTC.

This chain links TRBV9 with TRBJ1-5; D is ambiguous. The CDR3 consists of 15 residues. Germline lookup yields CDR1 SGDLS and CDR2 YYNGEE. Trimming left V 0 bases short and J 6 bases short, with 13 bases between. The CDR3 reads CASSVDSSLTQPQHF. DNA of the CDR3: TGTGCCAGCAGCGTAGATTCCAGTTTAACTCAGCCCCAGCATTTT.

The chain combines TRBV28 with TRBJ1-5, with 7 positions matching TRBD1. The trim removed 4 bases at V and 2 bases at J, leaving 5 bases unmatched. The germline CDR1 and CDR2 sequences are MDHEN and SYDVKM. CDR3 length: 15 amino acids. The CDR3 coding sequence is TGTGCCAGCAGTTCCCTACAGGGGCGCAATCAGCCCCAGCATTTT. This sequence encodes CASSSLQGRNQPQHF.

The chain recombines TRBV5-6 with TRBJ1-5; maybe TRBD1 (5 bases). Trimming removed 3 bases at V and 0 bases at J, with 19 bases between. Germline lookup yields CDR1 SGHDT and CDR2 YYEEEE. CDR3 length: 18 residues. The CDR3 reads CASSSADGGIYSNQPQHF. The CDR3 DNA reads TGTGCCAGCAGCTCCGCAGACGGGGGGATCTATAGCAATCAGCCCCAGCATTTT.

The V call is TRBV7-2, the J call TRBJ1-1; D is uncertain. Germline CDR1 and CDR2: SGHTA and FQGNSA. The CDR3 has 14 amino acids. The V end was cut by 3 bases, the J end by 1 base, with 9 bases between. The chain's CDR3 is CASSFQRGNTEAFF. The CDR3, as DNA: TGTGCCAGCAGCTTCCAGCGGGGGAACACTGAAGCTTTCTTT.

CDR3: CASTPLQGQTIYF. The CDR3 DNA is TGTGCCAGCACCCCCCTGCAGGGGCAGACCATATATTTT. The chain couples TRBV9 to TRBJ1-3, with D tentatively TRBD1 (6 bases). The V gene lost 6 bases and the J gene lost 10 bases, with 17 bases spanning the gap. CDR3 length: 13 residues. Germline values: CDR1 SGDLS, CDR2 YYNGEE.

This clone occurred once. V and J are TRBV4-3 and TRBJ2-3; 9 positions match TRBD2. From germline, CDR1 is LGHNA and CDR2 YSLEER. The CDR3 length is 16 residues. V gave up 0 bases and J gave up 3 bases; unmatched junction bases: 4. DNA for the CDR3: TGCGCCAGCAGCCAAGAGGGACTAGCTTTTACAGATACGCAGTATTTT. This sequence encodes CASSQEGLAFTDTQYF.

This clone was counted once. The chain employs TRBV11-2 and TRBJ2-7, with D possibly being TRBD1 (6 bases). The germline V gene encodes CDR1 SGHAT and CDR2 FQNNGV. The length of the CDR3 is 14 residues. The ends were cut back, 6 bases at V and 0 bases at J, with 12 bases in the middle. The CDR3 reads CASSWDTSSYEQYF. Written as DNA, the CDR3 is TGTGCCAGCAGTTGGGACACAAGCTCCTACGAGCAGTACTTC. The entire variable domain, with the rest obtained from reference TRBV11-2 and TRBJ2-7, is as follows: EAGVAQSPRYKIIEKRQSVAFWCNPISGHATLYWYQQILGQGPKLLIQFQNNGVVDDSQLPKDRFSAERLKGVDSTLKIQPAKLEDSAVYLCASSWDTSSYEQYFGPGTRLTVT.

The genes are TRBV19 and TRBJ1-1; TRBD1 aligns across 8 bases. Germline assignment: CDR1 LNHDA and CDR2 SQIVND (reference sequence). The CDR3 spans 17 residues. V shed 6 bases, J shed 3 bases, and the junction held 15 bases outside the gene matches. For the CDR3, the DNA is TGTGCCAGTAGAAGTGTAGTGCAGGGGGCGGGATACACTGAAGCTTTCTTT. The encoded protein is CASRSVVQGAGYTEAFF.

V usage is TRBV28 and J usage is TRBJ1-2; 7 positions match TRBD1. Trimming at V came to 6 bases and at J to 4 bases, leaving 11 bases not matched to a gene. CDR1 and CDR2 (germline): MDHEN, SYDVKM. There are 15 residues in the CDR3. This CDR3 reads CASRATGTAIYGYTF. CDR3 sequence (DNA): TGTGCCAGCAGAGCGACCGGGACAGCTATCTATGGCTACACCTTC.

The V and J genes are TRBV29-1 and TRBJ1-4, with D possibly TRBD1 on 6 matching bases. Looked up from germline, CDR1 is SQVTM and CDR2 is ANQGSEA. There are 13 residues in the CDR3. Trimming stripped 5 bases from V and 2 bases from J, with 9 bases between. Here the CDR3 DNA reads TGCAGCGTTCAGGGGTTCACTAATGAAAAACTGTTTTTT. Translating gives CSVQGFTNEKLFF. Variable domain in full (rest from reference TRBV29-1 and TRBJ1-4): SAVISQKPSRDICQRGTSLTIQCQVDSQVTMMFWYRQQPGQSLTLIATANQGSEATYESGFVIDKFPISRPNLTFSTLTVSNMSPEDSSIYLCSVQGFTNEKLFFGSGTQLSVL.

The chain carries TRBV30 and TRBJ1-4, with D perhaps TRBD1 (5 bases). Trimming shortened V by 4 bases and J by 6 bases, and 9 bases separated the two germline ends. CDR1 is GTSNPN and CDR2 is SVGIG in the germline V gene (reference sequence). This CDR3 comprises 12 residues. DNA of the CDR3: TGTGCCTGGAACGGGGGGGATGAAAAACTGTTTTTT. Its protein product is CAWNGGDEKLFF.

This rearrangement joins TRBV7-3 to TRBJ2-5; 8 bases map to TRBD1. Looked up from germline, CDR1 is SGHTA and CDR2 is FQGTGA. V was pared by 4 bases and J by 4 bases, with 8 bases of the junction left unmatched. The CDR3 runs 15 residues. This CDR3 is CASSSGQGSRETQYF. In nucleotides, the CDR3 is TGTGCCAGCAGCTCCGGACAGGGTAGTCGAGAGACCCAGTACTTC.

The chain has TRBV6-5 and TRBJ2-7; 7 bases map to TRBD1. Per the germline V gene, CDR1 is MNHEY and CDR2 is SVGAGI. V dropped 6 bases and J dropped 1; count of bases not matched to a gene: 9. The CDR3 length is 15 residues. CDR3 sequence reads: CASRVYRDRSYEQYF. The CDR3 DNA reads TGTGCCAGCAGGGTCTACCGGGACAGATCCTACGAGCAGTACTTC.

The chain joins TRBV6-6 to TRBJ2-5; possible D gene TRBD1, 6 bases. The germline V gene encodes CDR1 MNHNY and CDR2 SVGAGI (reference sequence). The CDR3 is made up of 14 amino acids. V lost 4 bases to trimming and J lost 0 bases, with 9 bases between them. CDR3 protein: CASSFGQYQETQYF. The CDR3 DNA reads TGTGCCAGCAGTTTTGGACAGTACCAAGAGACCCAGTACTTC.

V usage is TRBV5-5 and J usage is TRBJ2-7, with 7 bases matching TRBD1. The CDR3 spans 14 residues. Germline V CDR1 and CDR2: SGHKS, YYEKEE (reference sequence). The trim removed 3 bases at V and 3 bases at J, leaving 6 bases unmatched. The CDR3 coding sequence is TGTGCCAGCAGCTGGACCGGGACAGACTACGAGCAGTACTTC. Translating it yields CASSWTGTDYEQYF.

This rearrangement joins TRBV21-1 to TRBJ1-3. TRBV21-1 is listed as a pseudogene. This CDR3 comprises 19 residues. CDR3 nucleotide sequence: TGTGCCAGCAGCAAAAGGGAAACGGAGAGGGAACTCTCTGGAAACACCATATATTTT. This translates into CASSKRETERELSGNTIYF.

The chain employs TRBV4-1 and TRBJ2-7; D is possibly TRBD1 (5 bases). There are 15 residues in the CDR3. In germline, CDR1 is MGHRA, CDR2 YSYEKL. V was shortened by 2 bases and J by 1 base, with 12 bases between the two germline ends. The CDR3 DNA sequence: TGCGCCAGCAGCCAAATAGATACAGGATCCTACGAGCAGTACTTC. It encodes CASSQIDTGSYEQYF.

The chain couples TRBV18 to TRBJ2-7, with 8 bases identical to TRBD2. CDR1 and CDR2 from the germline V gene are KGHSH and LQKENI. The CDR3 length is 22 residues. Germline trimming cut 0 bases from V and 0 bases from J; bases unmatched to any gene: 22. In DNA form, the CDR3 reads TGTGCCAGCTCACCACCGTCGAGCGGGAGTCAAGGGGACACAGAAAACTCCTACGAGCAGTACTTC. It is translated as CASSPPSSGSQGDTENSYEQYF.

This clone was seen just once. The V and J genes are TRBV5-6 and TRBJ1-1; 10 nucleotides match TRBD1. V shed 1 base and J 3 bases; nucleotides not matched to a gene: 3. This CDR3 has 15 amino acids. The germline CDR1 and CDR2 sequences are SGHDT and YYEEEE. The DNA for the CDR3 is TGTGCCAGCAGCTTGAGGGACAGGGGTGACACTGAAGCTTTCTTT. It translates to CASSLRDRGDTEAFF.

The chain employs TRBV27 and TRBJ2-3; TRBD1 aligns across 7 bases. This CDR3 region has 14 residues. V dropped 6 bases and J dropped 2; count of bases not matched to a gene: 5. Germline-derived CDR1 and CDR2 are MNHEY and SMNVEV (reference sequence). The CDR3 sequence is CASSRDSITDTQYF. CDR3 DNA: TGTGCCAGCAGCAGGGACAGTATCACAGATACGCAGTATTTT.